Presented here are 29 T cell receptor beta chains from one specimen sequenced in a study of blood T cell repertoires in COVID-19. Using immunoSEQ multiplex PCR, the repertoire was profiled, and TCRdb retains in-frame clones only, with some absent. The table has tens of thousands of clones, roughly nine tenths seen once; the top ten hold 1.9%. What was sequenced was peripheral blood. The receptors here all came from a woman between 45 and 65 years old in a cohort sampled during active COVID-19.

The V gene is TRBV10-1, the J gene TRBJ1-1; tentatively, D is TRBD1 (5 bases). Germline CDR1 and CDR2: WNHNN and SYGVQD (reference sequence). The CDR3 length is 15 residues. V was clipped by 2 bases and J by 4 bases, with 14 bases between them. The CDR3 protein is CASSETAGGGTEAFF. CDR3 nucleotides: TGCGCCAGCAGTGAGACAGCGGGGGGAGGCACTGAAGCTTTCTTT.

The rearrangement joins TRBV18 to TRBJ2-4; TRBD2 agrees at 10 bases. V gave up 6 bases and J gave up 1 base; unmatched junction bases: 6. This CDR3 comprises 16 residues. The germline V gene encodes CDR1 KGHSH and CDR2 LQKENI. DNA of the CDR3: TGTGCCAGCTCTCAGACAGCGGGAGGGGCCAAAAACATTCAGTACTTC. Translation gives CASSQTAGGAKNIQYF.

DNA of the CDR3: TGTGCCAGCAGTCGCGTCCGGGGTTCTGAGCAGTTCTTC. Translation gives CASSRVRGSEQFF. V gene TRBV6-5 combines with J gene TRBJ2-1; D might be TRBD2 (5 bases). The germline CDR1 and CDR2 sequences are MNHEY and SVGAGI. This CDR3 has 13 residues. V lost 5 bases to trimming and J lost 9 bases, with 14 bases between them.

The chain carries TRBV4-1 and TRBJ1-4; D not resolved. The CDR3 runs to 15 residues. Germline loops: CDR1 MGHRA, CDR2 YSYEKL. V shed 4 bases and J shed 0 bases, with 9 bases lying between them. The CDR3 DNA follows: TGCGCCAGCAGCCGTGCCGGGACAACTAATGAAAAACTGTTTTTT. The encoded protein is CASSRAGTTNEKLFF.

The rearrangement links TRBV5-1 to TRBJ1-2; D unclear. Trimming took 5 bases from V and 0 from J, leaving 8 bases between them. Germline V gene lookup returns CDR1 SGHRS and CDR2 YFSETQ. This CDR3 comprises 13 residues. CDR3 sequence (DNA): TGCGCCAGCAGACGGGAAACTAACTATGGCTACACCTTC. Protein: CASRRETNYGYTF.

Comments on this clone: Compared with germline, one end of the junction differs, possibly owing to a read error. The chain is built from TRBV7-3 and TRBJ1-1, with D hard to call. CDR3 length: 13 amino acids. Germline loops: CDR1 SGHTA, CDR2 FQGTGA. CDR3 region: CASSLIRNTEAFF. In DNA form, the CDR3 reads TGTGCCAGCAGTTTAATTCGGAACACTGAAGCTTTCTTT.

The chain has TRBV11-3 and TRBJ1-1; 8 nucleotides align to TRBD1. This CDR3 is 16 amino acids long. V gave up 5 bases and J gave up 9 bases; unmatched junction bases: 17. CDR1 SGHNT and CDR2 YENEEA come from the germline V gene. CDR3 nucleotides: TGTGCCAGCAGCCCCCAGGGGGCGGCCTATGGTGTGAAAGCTTTCTTT. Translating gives CASSPQGAAYGVKAFF.

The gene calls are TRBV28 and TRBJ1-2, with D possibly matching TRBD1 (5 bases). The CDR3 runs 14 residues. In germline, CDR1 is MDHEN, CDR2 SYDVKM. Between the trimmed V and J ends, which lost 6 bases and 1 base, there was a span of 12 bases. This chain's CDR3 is CASSTSGDNYGYTF. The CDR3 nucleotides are TGTGCCAGCAGCACATCGGGGGATAACTATGGCTACACCTTC.

CDR3 nucleotide sequence: TGTGCCAGCACCTCGCTGGACAGGGGTATGGGCTACACCTTC. It encodes CASTSLDRGMGYTF. J is TRBJ1-2 and V is TRBV3-1 (or the pseudogene TRBV3-2), with TRBD1 matching over 9 bases. The CDR3 is made up of 14 amino acids. Germline assignment: CDR1 LGHDT and CDR2 YNNKEL (reference sequence). V shed 7 bases, J shed 8 bases, and the junction held 11 bases outside the gene matches.

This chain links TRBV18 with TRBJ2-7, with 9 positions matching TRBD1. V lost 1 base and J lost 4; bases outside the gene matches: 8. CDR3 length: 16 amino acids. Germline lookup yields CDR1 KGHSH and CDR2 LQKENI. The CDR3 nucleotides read TGTGCCAGCTCACCACGGGGGACAGGGTTGACGTACGAGCAGTACTTC. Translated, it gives CASSPRGTGLTYEQYF.

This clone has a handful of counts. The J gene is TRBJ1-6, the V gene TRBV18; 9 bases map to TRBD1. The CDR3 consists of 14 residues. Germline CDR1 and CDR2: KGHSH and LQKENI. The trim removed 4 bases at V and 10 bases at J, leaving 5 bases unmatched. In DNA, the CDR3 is TGTGCCAGCTCACTTCGGACAGGGGAATCACCCCTCCACTTT. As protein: CASSLRTGESPLHF.

Here the CDR3 DNA reads TGTGCCAGTAGTACGACAGGCGGGGGCACCGGGGAGCTGTTTTTT. Translation gives CASSTTGGGTGELFF. V gene TRBV19 combines with J gene TRBJ2-2; possibly TRBD2 for D (7 bases). Germline V gene lookup returns CDR1 LNHDA and CDR2 SQIVND (reference sequence). This CDR3 has 15 amino acids. V was trimmed by 4 bases and J by 4 bases, leaving 13 bases between them.

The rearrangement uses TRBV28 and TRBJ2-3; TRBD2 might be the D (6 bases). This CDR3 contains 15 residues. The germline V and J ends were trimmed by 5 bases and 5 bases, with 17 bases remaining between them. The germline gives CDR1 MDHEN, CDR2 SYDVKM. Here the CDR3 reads CASSTGTLTGDTQYF. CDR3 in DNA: TGTGCCAGCAGTACCGGGACTCTAACCGGAGATACGCAGTATTTT.

The CDR3, as DNA: TGTGCCAGCAGCAAAGCAGGGGCTAGCGGGGGGGCTGGCACAGATACGCAGTATTTT. It encodes CASSKAGASGGAGTDTQYF. The chain employs TRBV21-1 and TRBJ2-3; the listed D gene, TRBD2, was not tested against the DNA. TRBV21-1 is a pseudogene. The CDR3 extends over 19 amino acids.

CDR3 loop: CASSPRQGAWETQYF. The CDR3 coding sequence is TGTGCCAGCAGCCCCCGACAGGGGGCATGGGAGACCCAGTACTTC. This chain joins TRBV7-6 and TRBJ2-5; 10 positions match TRBD1. The trim removed 5 bases at V and 5 bases at J, leaving 8 bases unmatched. The germline V gene encodes CDR1 SGHVS and CDR2 FNYEAQ. The CDR3 runs 15 residues.

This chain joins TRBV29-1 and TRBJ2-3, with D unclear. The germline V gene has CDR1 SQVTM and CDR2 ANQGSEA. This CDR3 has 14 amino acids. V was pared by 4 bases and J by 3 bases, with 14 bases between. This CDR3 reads CSVGRVGLTDTQYF. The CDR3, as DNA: TGCAGCGTTGGACGGGTGGGTTTGACAGATACGCAGTATTTT.

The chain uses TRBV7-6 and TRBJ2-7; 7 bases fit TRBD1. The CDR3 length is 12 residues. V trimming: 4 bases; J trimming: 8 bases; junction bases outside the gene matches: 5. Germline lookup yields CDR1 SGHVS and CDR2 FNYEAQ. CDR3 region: CASSSDRVKQYF. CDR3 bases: TGTGCCAGCAGCTCCGACAGGGTGAAGCAGTACTTC.

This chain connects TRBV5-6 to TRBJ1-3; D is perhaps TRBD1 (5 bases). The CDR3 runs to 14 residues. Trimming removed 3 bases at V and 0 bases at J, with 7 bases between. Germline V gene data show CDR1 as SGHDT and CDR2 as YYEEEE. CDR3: CASSSGVSGNTIYF. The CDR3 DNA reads TGTGCCAGCAGCTCGGGGGTCTCTGGAAACACCATATATTTT.

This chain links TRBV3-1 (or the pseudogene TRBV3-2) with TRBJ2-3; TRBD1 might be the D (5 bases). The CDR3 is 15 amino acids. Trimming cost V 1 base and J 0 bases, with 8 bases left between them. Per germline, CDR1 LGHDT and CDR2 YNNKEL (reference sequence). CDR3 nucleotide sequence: TGTGCCAGCAGCCAAGGACAGAGAAGCACAGATACGCAGTATTTT. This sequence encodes CASSQGQRSTDTQYF.

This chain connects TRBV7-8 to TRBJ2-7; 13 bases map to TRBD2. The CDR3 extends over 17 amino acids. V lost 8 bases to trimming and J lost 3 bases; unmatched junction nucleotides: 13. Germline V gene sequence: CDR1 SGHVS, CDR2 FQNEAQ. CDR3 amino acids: CASHVEPGTSGIYEQYF. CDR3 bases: TGTGCCAGCCACGTAGAACCCGGGACTAGCGGGATCTACGAGCAGTACTTC.

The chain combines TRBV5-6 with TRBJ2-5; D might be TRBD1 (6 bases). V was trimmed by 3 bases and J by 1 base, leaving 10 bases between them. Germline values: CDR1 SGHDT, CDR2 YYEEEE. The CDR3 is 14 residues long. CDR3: CASSSTGIQETQYF. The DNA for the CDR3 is TGTGCCAGCAGCTCAACAGGGATCCAAGAGACCCAGTACTTC.

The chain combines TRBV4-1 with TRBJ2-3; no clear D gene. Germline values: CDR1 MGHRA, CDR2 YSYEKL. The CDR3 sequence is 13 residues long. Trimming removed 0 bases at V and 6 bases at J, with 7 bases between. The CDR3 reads CASSQDYGDTQYF. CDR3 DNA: TGCGCCAGCAGCCAAGATTACGGGGATACGCAGTATTTT.

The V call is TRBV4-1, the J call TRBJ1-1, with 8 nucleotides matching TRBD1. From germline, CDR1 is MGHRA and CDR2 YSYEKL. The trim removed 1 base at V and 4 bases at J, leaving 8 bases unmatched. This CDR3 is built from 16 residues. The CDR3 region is CASSQGLVTGVTEAFF. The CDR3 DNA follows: TGCGCCAGCAGCCAAGGGCTTGTGACAGGGGTCACTGAAGCTTTCTTT.

CDR3 DNA: TGTGCCAGCAGGCTCCAGGGCACGCTAGTCTACAATGAGCAGTTCTTC. It translates to CASRLQGTLVYNEQFF. The genes are TRBV5-4 and TRBJ2-1; weak D call: TRBD1 (5 bases). The germline CDR1 and CDR2 sequences are SGHNT and YYREEE (reference sequence). Trimming removed 5 bases at V and 3 bases at J, with 18 bases between. The CDR3 runs 16 residues.

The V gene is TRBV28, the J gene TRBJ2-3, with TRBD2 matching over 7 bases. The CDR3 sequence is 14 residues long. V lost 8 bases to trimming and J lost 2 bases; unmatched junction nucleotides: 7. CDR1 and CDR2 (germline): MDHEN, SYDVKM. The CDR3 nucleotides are TGTGCCAGCTCTAGCGGAACCCACACAGATACGCAGTATTTT. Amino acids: CASSSGTHTDTQYF.

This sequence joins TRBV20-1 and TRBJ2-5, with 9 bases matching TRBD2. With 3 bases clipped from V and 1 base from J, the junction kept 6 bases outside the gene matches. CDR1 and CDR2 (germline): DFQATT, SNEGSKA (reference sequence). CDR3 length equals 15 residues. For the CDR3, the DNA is TGCAGTGCTAGTCGAGTAGCGGGAGCCCAAGAGACCCAGTACTTC. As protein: CSASRVAGAQETQYF.

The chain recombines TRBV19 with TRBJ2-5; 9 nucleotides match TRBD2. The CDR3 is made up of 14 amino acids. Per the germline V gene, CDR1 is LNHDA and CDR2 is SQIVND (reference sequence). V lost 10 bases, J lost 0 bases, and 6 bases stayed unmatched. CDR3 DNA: TGTGCCACTTCCCTAGCGGGGAACCAAGAGACCCAGTACTTC. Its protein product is CATSLAGNQETQYF.

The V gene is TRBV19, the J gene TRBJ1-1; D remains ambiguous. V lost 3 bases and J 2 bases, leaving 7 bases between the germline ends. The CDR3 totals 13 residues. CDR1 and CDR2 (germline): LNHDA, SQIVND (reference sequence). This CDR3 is CASSIRINTEAFF. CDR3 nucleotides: TGTGCCAGTAGTATCAGGATTAACACTGAAGCTTTCTTT.

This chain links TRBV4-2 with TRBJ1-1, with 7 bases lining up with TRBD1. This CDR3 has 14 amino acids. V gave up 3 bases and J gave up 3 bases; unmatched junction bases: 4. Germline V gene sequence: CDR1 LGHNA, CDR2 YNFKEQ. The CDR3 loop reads CASSHTGDHTEAFF. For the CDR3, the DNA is TGTGCCAGCAGCCATACAGGGGATCACACTGAAGCTTTCTTT.